This TCR beta chain originates from a study of blood T cell repertoires in COVID-19. Whole-study context: Donors in the United States, Italy and Spain gave samples during acute or convalescent COVID-19. T cells, B-cell-depleted T cells, or PBMCs supplied cDNA or gDNA.

Original data processing: Quantification of nucleated cells was approximated via reference gene primer amplification. Only in-frame clones appear in the TCRdb table, and some are missing; sequencing was by immunoSEQ multiplex PCR. The D gene and trimming were derived from the DNA, and the V and J assignments and clone size from that table. Among hundreds of thousands of clones listed, about 90% were seen once. The Seattle patients joined while their infection was active and were tracked longitudinally afterward. There are 14 residues in the CDR3. V trimming: 2 bases; J trimming: 6 bases; junction bases outside the gene matches: 4. Germline V lookup: CDR1 SGHRS, CDR2 YFSETQ.

The genes are TRBV5-1 and TRBJ2-7; 11 bases fit TRBD1. The origin of this receptor is a woman between 45 and 65 years old with COVID-19, enrolled during active disease. Material for sequencing was peripheral blood. CDR3 sequence reads: CASSFRGTGGEQYF. CDR3 nucleotide sequence: TGCGCCAGCAGCTTCCGGGGGACAGGGGGCGAGCAGTACTTC.